The rows below give T cell receptor beta chains drawn from one sample of a study of T cell repertoires and HLA-DP antigens. Assay: immunoSEQ multiplex PCR; the TCRdb copy retains only in-frame clones and omits some. The sample records about 89,000 clones, roughly 86% being singletons. These receptors' targets are unknown. Sequenced sample: CD4+ T cells from PBMCs. Receptors originate from a man in his fifties or sixties in good health and CMV-seronegative. Both conserved end residues are part of each CDR3. D genes are given only for firm matches. Expanded clones are given a class, and other clones once, few, many or no size at all.

TRBV6-1	-	TRBJ1-1	-	CASSVWGGNTEAFF	TGTGCCAGCAGTGTATGGGGTGGGAACACTGAAGCTTTCTTT
TRBV2	-	TRBJ2-1	-	CASMGSYNEQFF	TGTGCCAGCATGGGGTCCTACAATGAGCAGTTCTTC
TRBV12-5	-	TRBJ1-2	-	CASGLVPVGSYGYTF	TGTGCTAGTGGTTTGGTACCGGTAGGCAGCTATGGCTACACCTTC
TRBV30	-	TRBJ2-3	-	CAWSVKGKGTQYF	TGTGCCTGGAGTGTTAAGGGGAAGGGTACGCAGTATTTT
TRBV10-2	-	TRBJ1-5	-	CASSPNSNQPQHF	TGCGCCAGCAGTCCGAATAGCAATCAGCCCCAGCATTTT
TRBV7-9	TRBD2	TRBJ2-1	-	CASSFPGGSQSYNEQFF	TGTGCCAGCAGCTTCCCGGGGGGGTCTCAATCCTACAATGAGCAGTTCTTC
TRBV29-1	TRBD1	TRBJ2-6	-	CSVAGTGEAGANVLTF	TGCAGCGTTGCGGGGACAGGGGAAGCTGGGGCCAACGTCCTGACTTTC
TRBV6-5	-	TRBJ2-1	once	CASSYRPMWGYNEQFF	TGTGCCAGCAGTTACAGACCCATGTGGGGGTACAATGAGCAGTTCTTC
TRBV28	-	TRBJ2-7	-	CASTDSRTATYEQYF	TGTGCCAGCACCGACAGTAGGACCGCGACCTACGAGCAGTACTTC
TRBV7-2	TRBD1	TRBJ2-7	once	CASSLGGQGGEQYF	TGTGCCAGCAGCTTAGGGGGACAGGGTGGAGAGCAGTACTTC
TRBV30	-	TRBJ1-5	-	CAWSSGVGQPQHF	TGTGCCTGGAGTTCAGGGGTCGGGCAGCCCCAGCATTTT
TRBV18	TRBD1	TRBJ2-2	-	CASSPIGQGTTGELFF	TGTGCCAGCTCACCCATTGGACAGGGAACAACCGGGGAGCTGTTTTTT
TRBV9	-	TRBJ2-2	-	CASSPTRLNTGELFF	TGTGCCAGCAGCCCAACCCGATTGAACACCGGGGAGCTGTTTTTT
TRBV2	TRBD1	TRBJ2-2	-	CASSEARGQGAPGELFF	TGTGCCAGCAGTGAAGCCAGGGGACAGGGGGCTCCCGGGGAGCTGTTTTTT
TRBV5-1	-	TRBJ1-4	-	CASSLSRGSEKLFF	TGCGCCAGCAGCTTGTCTAGAGGGAGTGAAAAACTGTTTTTT
TRBV10-2	-	TRBJ2-3	-	CASSTSEANTQYF	TGCGCCAGCAGCACCTCGGAGGCAAATACGCAGTATTTT
TRBV6-1	-	TRBJ2-5	-	CASSDLTGAPQETQYF	TGTGCCAGCAGTGATCTGACAGGCGCTCCCCAAGAGACCCAGTACTTC
TRBV6-4	-	TRBJ1-1	-	CASSARGGSNTEAFF	TGTGCCAGCAGTGCCAGAGGGGGTTCGAACACTGAAGCTTTCTTT
TRBV7-8	TRBD1	TRBJ2-5	once	CASSSGQGKETQYF	TGTGCCAGCAGTTCCGGACAGGGGAAAGAGACCCAGTACTTC
TRBV7-2	-	TRBJ2-7	-	CASSLARVREQYF	TGTGCCAGCAGCTTAGCCCGGGTCCGCGAGCAGTACTTC
TRBV7-9	-	TRBJ1-1	-	CASSQVDTEAFF	TGTGCCAGCAGCCAGGTCGACACTGAAGCTTTCTTT
TRBV6-1	-	TRBJ2-3	-	CASTRDTSTDTQYF	TGTGCCAGCACCCGGGACACCAGCACAGATACGCAGTATTTT
TRBV6-4	-	TRBJ2-3	medium-sized	CASSDGGGADTQYF	TGTGCCAGCAGTGACGGGGGGGGCGCAGATACGCAGTATTTT
TRBV2	-	TRBJ2-1	-	CASTRDSSYNEQFF	TGTGCCAGCACGCGGGACAGCTCCTACAATGAGCAGTTCTTC
TRBV19	-	TRBJ1-5	-	CASSNLHSNQPQHF	TGTGCCAGTAGTAACCTACATAGCAATCAGCCCCAGCATTTT
TRBV7-7	-	TRBJ2-2	once	CASSPRTGELFF	TGTGCTAGCAGCCCACGGACCGGGGAGCTGTTTTTT
TRBV7-9	TRBD1	TRBJ1-4	-	CASSPPRQGTGEKLFF	TGTGCCAGCAGCCCGCCCCGACAGGGTACGGGAGAAAAACTGTTTTTT
TRBV4-1	-	TRBJ1-5	-	CASSQQGNQPQHF	TGCGCCAGCAGCCAACAGGGAAATCAGCCCCAGCATTTT
TRBV6-5	TRBD1	TRBJ2-3	-	CASNRQGARDTQYF	TGTGCCAGCAACCGACAGGGGGCGAGAGATACGCAGTATTTT
TRBV7-8	TRBD2	TRBJ2-2	-	CASSRGLAGGHTGELFF	TGTGCCAGCAGCCGCGGACTAGCGGGAGGACACACCGGGGAGCTGTTTTTT
TRBV6-1	-	TRBJ1-1	few	CASSERGRLMNTEAFF	TGTGCCAGCAGTGAACGCGGACGTCTCATGAACACTGAAGCTTTCTTT
TRBV6-5	-	TRBJ2-1	-	CASKDPWGHEQFF	TGTGCCAGCAAGGACCCGTGGGGGCATGAGCAGTTCTTC
TRBV28	-	TRBJ1-2	-	CASSLRANYGYTF	TGTGCCAGCAGTTTGAGAGCTAACTATGGCTACACCTTC
TRBV30	-	TRBJ1-5	-	CAWSGGWDQPQHF	TGTGCCTGGAGTGGGGGATGGGATCAGCCCCAGCATTTT
TRBV28	TRBD1	TRBJ2-2	-	CASSTPGTGNTGELFF	TGTGCCAGCAGCACACCGGGGACAGGGAACACCGGGGAGCTGTTTTTT
TRBV5-1	TRBD1	TRBJ1-4	-	CASSLAAGGNEKLFF	TGCGCCAGCAGCTTGGCGGCAGGGGGCAATGAAAAACTGTTTTTT
TRBV9	-	TRBJ2-4	-	CASSAGQIQAKNIQYF	TGTGCCAGCAGCGCGGGCCAAATACAGGCCAAAAACATTCAGTACTTC
TRBV7-9	-	TRBJ2-5	-	CASSLRPLTLETQYF	TGTGCCAGCAGCCTTCGACCCCTTACGCTGGAGACCCAGTACTTC
TRBV12-5	-	TRBJ2-1	-	CASGLVSGHNEQFF	TGTGCTAGTGGTTTGGTATCAGGGCACAATGAGCAGTTCTTC
TRBV6-5	-	TRBJ2-2	few	CASRDTGELFF	TGTGCCAGCAGGGACACCGGGGAGCTGTTTTTT
TRBV5-1	TRBD2	TRBJ2-1	-	CASSPGLLYNEQFF	TGCGCCAGCAGCCCGGGACTATTGTACAATGAGCAGTTCTTC
TRBV15	TRBD1	TRBJ1-1	-	CATSRNRGLITEAFF	TGTGCCACCAGCAGGAACAGGGGTTTGATCACTGAAGCTTTCTTT
TRBV4-3	-	TRBJ2-2	-	CASSQAVTGELFF	TGCGCCAGCAGCCAAGCAGTCACCGGGGAGCTGTTTTTT
TRBV5-4	TRBD1	TRBJ2-1	many	CASSHGQGAYNEQFF	TGTGCCAGCAGCCACGGACAGGGGGCCTACAATGAGCAGTTCTTC
TRBV28	TRBD1	TRBJ1-1	-	CASSDRGHTEAFF	TGTGCCAGTTCGGACAGGGGGCACACTGAAGCTTTCTTT
TRBV4-3	-	TRBJ1-5	-	CASSQEGPNQPQHF	TGCGCCAGCAGCCAAGAGGGCCCCAATCAGCCCCAGCATTTT